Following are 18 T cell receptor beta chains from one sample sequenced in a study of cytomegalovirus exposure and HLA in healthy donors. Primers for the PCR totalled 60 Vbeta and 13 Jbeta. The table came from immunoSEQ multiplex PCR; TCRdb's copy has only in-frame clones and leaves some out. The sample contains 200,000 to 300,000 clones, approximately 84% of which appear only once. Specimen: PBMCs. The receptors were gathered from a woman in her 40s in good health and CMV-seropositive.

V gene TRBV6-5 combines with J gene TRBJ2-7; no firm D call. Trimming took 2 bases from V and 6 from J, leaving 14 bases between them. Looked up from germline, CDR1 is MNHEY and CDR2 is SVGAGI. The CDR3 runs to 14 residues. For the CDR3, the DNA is TGTGCCAGCAGTTACGGCCAGACGACAAGCGAGCAGTACTTC. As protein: CASSYGQTTSEQYF.

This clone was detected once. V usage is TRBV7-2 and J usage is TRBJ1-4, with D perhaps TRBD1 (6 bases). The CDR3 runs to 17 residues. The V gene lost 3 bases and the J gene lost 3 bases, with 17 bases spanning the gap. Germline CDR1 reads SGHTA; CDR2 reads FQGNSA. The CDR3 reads CASSFMGRAGANEKLFF. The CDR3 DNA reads TGTGCCAGCAGCTTCATGGGCAGGGCAGGGGCTAATGAAAAACTGTTTTTT. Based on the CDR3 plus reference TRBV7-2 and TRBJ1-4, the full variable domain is GAGVSQSPSNKVTEKGKDVELRCDPISGHTALYWYRQSLGQGLEFLIYFQGNSAPDKSGLPSDRFSAERTGGSVSTLTIQRTQQEDSAVYLCASSFMGRAGANEKLFFGSGTQLSVL.

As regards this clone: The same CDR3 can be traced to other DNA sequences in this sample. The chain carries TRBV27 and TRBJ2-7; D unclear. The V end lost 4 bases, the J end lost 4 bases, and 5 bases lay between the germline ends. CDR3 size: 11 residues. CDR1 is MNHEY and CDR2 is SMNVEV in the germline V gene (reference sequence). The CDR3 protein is CASSSLYEQYF. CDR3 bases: TGTGCCAGCAGTTCCCTTTACGAGCAGTACTTC.

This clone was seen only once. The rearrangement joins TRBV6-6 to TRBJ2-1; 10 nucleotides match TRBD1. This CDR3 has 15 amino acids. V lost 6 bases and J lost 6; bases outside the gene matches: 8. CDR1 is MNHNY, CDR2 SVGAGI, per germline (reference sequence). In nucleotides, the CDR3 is TGTGCCAGCAGCACCGGACAGGGGGTGGGCAATGAGCAGTTCTTC. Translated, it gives CASSTGQGVGNEQFF.

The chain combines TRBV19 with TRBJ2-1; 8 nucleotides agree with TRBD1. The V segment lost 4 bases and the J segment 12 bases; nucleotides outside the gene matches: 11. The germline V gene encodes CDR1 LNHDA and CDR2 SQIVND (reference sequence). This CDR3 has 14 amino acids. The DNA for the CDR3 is TGTGCCAGTAGTACGGACGCCGGGACAGGAACGCAGTTCTTC. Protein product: CASSTDAGTGTQFF.

This CDR3 is CASSLLGNEQFF. CDR3 coding DNA: TGTGCCAGCAGTTTGCTCGGGAATGAGCAGTTCTTC. The V and J genes are TRBV28 and TRBJ2-1; D is unclear. With 3 bases removed from V and 7 bases from J, the gap between germline ends came to 7 bases. This CDR3 is 12 amino acids long. Germline assignment: CDR1 MDHEN and CDR2 SYDVKM.

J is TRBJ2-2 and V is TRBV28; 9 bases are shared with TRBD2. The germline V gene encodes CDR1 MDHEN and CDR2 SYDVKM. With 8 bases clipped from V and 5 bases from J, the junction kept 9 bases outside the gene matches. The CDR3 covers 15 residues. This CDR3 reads CASSRSSGVTGELFF. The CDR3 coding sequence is TGTGCCAGCTCCCGATCTAGCGGGGTTACCGGGGAGCTGTTTTTT. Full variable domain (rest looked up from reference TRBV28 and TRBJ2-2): DVKVTQSSRYLVKRTGEKVFLECVQDMDHENMFWYRQDPGLGLRLIYFSYDVKMKEKGDIPEGYSVSREKKERFSLILESASTNQTSMYLCASSRSSGVTGELFFGEGSRLTVL.

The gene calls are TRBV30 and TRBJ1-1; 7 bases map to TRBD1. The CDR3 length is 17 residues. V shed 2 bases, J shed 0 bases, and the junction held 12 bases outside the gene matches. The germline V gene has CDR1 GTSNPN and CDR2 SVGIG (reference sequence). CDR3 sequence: CAWSSPTGTDMNTEAFF. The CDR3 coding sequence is TGTGCCTGGAGTAGCCCAACCGGGACAGATATGAACACTGAAGCTTTCTTT.

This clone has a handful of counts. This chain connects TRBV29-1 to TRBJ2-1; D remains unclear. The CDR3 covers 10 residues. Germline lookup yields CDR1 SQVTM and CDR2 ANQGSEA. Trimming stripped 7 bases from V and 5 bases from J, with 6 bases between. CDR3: CSGTNNEQFF. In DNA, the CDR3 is TGCAGCGGTACAAACAATGAGCAGTTCTTC.

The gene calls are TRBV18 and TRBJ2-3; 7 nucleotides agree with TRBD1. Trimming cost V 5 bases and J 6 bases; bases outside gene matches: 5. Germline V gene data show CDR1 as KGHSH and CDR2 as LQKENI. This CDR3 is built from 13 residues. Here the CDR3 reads CASSRQQGDTQYF. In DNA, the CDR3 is TGTGCCAGCTCAAGACAACAGGGGGATACGCAGTATTTT.

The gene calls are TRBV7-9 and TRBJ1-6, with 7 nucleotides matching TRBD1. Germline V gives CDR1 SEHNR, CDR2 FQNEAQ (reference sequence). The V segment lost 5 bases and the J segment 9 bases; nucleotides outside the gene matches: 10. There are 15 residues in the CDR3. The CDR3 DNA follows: TGTGCCAGCAGCCGGGACAGTCCTAGCGTTTCACCCCTCCACTTT. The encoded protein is CASSRDSPSVSPLHF.

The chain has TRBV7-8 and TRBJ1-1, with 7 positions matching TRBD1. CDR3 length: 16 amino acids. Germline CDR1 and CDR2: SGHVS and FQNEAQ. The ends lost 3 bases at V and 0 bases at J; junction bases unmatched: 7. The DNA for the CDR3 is TGTGCCAGCAGCTTCCGGGACAGAGGATTGAACACTGAAGCTTTCTTT. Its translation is CASSFRDRGLNTEAFF.

CDR3 sequence (DNA): TGTGCCAGCAGTTACCAACATAAAGAGACCCAGTACTTC. Translated: CASSYQHKETQYF. The chain uses TRBV6-6 and TRBJ2-5; D is undetermined. The germline CDR1 and CDR2 sequences are MNHNY and SVGAGI (reference sequence). The V gene lost 2 bases and the J gene lost 3 bases, with 7 bases spanning the gap. CDR3 length: 13 amino acids.

This CDR3 is CASTKEQHSSYEQYF. CDR3 bases: TGTGCCAGCACCAAAGAACAGCATAGCTCCTACGAGCAGTACTTC. The rearrangement links TRBV11-2 to TRBJ2-7; unclear D gene. CDR1 and CDR2 (germline): SGHAT, FQNNGV. The CDR3 runs 15 residues. The V end lost 7 bases, the J end lost 0 bases, and 16 bases lay between the germline ends.

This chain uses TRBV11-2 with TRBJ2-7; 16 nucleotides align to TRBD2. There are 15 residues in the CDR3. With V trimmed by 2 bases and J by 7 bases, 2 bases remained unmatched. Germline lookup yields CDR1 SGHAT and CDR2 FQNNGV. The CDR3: CASSLSGLAGGEQYF. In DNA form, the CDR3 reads TGTGCCAGCAGCTTATCGGGACTAGCGGGGGGGGAGCAGTACTTC.

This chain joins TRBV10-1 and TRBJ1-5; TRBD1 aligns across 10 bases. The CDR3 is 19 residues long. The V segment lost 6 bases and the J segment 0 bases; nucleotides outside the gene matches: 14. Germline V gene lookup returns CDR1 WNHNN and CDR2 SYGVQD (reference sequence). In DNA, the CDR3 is TGCGCCAGCAGCTACTTCCGGGACAGGGGCAGTGATAGCAATCAGCCCCAGCATTTT. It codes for CASSYFRDRGSDSNQPQHF.

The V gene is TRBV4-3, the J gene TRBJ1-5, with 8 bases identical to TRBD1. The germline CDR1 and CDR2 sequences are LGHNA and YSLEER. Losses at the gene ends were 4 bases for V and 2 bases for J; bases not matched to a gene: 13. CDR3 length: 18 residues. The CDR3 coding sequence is TGCGCCAGCAGCCCGGGGACAGGAGGAGGTATGGGCAATCAGCCCCAGCATTTT. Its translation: CASSPGTGGGMGNQPQHF.

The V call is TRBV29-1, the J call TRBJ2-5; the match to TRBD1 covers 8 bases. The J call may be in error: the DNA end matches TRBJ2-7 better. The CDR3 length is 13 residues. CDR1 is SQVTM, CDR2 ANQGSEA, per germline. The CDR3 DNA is TGCAGCGTGGGGACAGGAACAACCTACGAGCAGTACTTC. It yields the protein CSVGTGTTYEQYF.